This T cell receptor (beta chain) was profiled in a study of CD8+CD57+ T cells in acquired aplastic anemia. At the level of the study: 3 to 3.5 ug was the average amount of DNA from sorted CD4+ and CD8+ cells.

Study findings and constraints: Simpson's diversity of CD8+ cells was not significantly different in patients compared with controls. Overlapping CD8+ CDR3 repertoires of patients and controls contained around 30 shared sequences.

Template material for TCR beta VDJ and CDR3 profiling consisted of genomic DNA. MiXCR was run by TCRdb on the reads, yielding one entry per CDR3 protein. The sample includes hundreds of thousands of distinct CDR3 sequences, around 32% of them seen just once. Sequencing involved patients with CD8+CD57+ cell expansion previously shown by flow cytometry. At blood sampling, none of the patients had yet received therapy. This clonotype was seen a few times. Its antigen remains unidentified. V lost 6 bases, J lost 4 bases, and 21 bases stayed unmatched. The CDR3 loop spans 19 amino acids. CDR1 and CDR2 from the germline V gene are SNHLY and FYNNEI.

The specimen sequenced was sorted CD4+, CD8+, or CD8+CD57+ T cells (not recorded which) from PBMCs. The sequence came from a human donor with aplastic anemia. The chain is built from TRBV2 and TRBJ1-2, with 9 bases aligning to TRBD1. Here the CDR3 reads CASSAKQGAQPPPPYGYTF. Written as DNA, the CDR3 is TGTGCCAGCAGCGCTAAACAGGGGGCGCAACCCCCCCCTCCCTATGGCTACACCTTC. The complete variable domain, with remaining parts taken from reference TRBV2 and TRBJ1-2, reads EPEVTQTPSHQVTQMGQEVILRCVPISNHLYFYWYRQILGQKVEFLVSFYNNEISEKSEIFDDQFSVERPDGSNFTLKIRSTKLEDSAMYFCASSAKQGAQPPPPYGYTFGSGTRLTVV.